The text below deals with one T cell receptor beta chain. The data were taken from a study of blood T cell repertoires in COVID-19. Germline CDR1 SEHNR, CDR2 FQNEAQ (reference sequence). The CDR3 runs to 16 residues. V was shortened by 5 bases and J by 1 base, with 16 bases between the two germline ends. Here immunoSEQ multiplex PCR was the method, and the copy in TCRdb shows in-frame clones only, minus some. This table has approximately 160,000 clones, about three quarters appearing once. The V gene is TRBV7-9, the J gene TRBJ2-3; TRBD1 is a possible D gene (6 bases). The sequence derives from a man between 65 and 85 years old with acute or convalescent COVID-19. Sequences were obtained from peripheral blood. The CDR3 sequence is CASSPTDWGRTDTQYF. CDR3 DNA: TGTGCCAGCAGCCCGACCGACTGGGGGCGCACAGATACGCAGTATTTT.